The 18 T cell receptor beta chains below all came from one sample that was sequenced in a study of T cells in Graves' hyperthyroidism and ophthalmopathy. Using RNA transcripts as the source, TCR beta CDR3 regions were amplified. HTBI primers drove first-round RT-PCR of the TCR CDR3. MiXCR was run by TCRdb on the multiplex PCR reads, yielding one entry per CDR3 protein. The table has some 250,000 distinct CDR3 sequences, more than 12% seen once. The sample taken for sequencing was blood. Receptor source: a woman aged 40 to 55 with Graves' hyperthyroidism that later progressed to Graves' ophthalmopathy.

There are many counts of this clonotype. V usage is TRBV10-1 and J usage is TRBJ2-1; 12 positions match TRBD2. CDR1 and CDR2 (germline): WNHNN, SYGVQD (reference sequence). Losses at the gene ends were 3 bases for V and 9 bases for J; bases not matched to a gene: 3. The CDR3 contains 14 residues. The CDR3 DNA reads TGCGCCAGCAGTGAACTAGCGGGAGGATCTGAGCAGTTCTTC. Protein: CASSELAGGSEQFF.

The chain employs TRBV6-5 and TRBJ2-2; 9 bases line up with TRBD2. The V segment lost 2 bases and the J segment 4 bases; nucleotides outside the gene matches: 14. This CDR3 region has 19 residues. Germline values: CDR1 MNHEY, CDR2 SVGAGI. The CDR3 reads CASSYSPSGTMSRTGELFF. The CDR3 coding sequence is TGTGCCAGCAGTTACAGTCCTAGCGGGACCATGAGTCGCACCGGGGAGCTGTTTTTT.

This clonotype was observed many times. The rearrangement joins TRBV18 to TRBJ1-6, with 7 positions matching TRBD1. The CDR3 spans 15 residues. Trimming took 1 base from V and 8 from J; bases not matched to a gene: 5. CDR1 and CDR2 (germline): KGHSH, LQKENI. The CDR3 bases are TGTGCCAGCTCACCACGTCCAGGGGGGGATTCACCCCTCCACTTT. Protein sequence: CASSPRPGGDSPLHF.

V and J are TRBV28 and TRBJ1-2, with D tentatively TRBD1 (6 bases). Trimming removed 6 bases from V and 5 bases from J, with 13 bases in between. CDR3 size: 13 residues. The germline CDR1 and CDR2 sequences are MDHEN and SYDVKM. CDR3 amino acids: CASSFNRVYGYTF. The CDR3 DNA reads as TGTGCCAGCAGCTTCAACAGGGTGTATGGCTACACCTTC.

The table lists this clonotype with many counts. The chain links TRBV7-2 to TRBJ2-1; perhaps TRBD2 as D (5 bases). The CDR3 length is 15 residues. CDR1 and CDR2 from the germline V gene are SGHTA and FQGNSA. Trimming cost V 2 bases and J 4 bases, with 12 bases left between them. CDR3: CASSLTSSRYNEQFF. The CDR3 DNA sequence: TGTGCCAGCAGCTTAACGTCTAGCAGGTACAATGAGCAGTTCTTC.

As DNA, the CDR3 is TGCGCCAGCAGCGACACATTTAACACTGAAGCTTTCTTT. Translation: CASSDTFNTEAFF. This chain connects TRBV5-1 to TRBJ1-1; D unclear. Trimming pared 4 bases from V and 2 bases from J, leaving 9 bases between. Germline CDR1 and CDR2: SGHRS and YFSETQ. CDR3 length equals 13 residues.

This clonotype was seen ten or more times. The J gene is TRBJ1-5, the V gene TRBV10-3; D gene unclear. Germline CDR1 ENHRY, CDR2 SYGVKD. The CDR3 contains 14 residues. V dropped 2 bases and J dropped 0 bases, with 5 bases sitting between them. The CDR3 nucleotides are TGTGCCATCAGTGAGGTTCTTAGCAATCAGCCCCAGCATTTT. Amino acids: CAISEVLSNQPQHF.

This clonotype was counted many times. This rearrangement joins TRBV29-1 to TRBJ2-1; 11 bases line up with TRBD2. The germline gives CDR1 SQVTM, CDR2 ANQGSEA. Trimming removed 6 bases from V and 5 bases from J; junction bases left unmatched: 15. The CDR3 totals 17 residues. The CDR3 here is CSVDSGRARRKNNEQFF. In DNA form, the CDR3 reads TGCAGCGTCGATAGCGGGAGGGCCCGACGAAAGAACAATGAGCAGTTCTTC.

This clonotype was seen repeatedly, ten times or more. The chain carries TRBV9 and TRBJ2-5; D not resolved. V gave up 4 bases and J gave up 1 base, with 17 bases separating them. The CDR3 sequence is 16 residues long. CDR1 and CDR2 from the germline V gene are SGDLS and YYNGEE. The CDR3 is CASSPPDGHLQETQYF. The CDR3 DNA sequence: TGTGCCAGCAGCCCTCCTGACGGCCACCTCCAAGAGACCCAGTACTTC.

The chain is built from TRBV20-1 and TRBJ2-1; D is ambiguous. Trimming pared 6 bases from V and 4 bases from J, leaving 7 bases between. Germline lookup yields CDR1 DFQATT and CDR2 SNEGSKA (reference sequence). The CDR3 loop spans 11 amino acids. The CDR3 loop reads CSAQRYNEQFF. Here the CDR3 DNA reads TGCAGTGCCCAGCGATACAATGAGCAGTTCTTC.

At least ten counts were recorded for this clonotype. The chain is built from TRBV27 and TRBJ2-1, with 7 bases aligning to TRBD2. This CDR3 is 15 amino acids long. The V segment lost 4 bases and the J segment 7 bases; nucleotides outside the gene matches: 10. Germline assignment: CDR1 MNHEY and CDR2 SMNVEV (reference sequence). The CDR3 DNA follows: TGTGCCAGCAGTTACCAGGGCCCCGGGGGGAATGAGCAGTTCTTC. This translates into CASSYQGPGGNEQFF.

This sequence joins TRBV11-2 and TRBJ2-1; either TRBD1 or TRBD2 may supply D (5 bases each). Germline CDR1 is SGHAT and CDR2 is FQNNGV. The CDR3 sequence is 16 residues long. The V end lost 6 bases, the J end lost 0 bases, and 15 bases lay between the germline ends. The CDR3 coding sequence is TGTGCCAGCAGTTACGGGGCAGGGCCCTCCTACAATGAGCAGTTCTTC. This gives the protein CASSYGAGPSYNEQFF.

The table lists this clonotype with many counts. The gene calls are TRBV7-9 and TRBJ2-1, with D uncertain. Trimming removed 4 bases from V and 5 bases from J, with 6 bases in between. The CDR3 loop spans 12 amino acids. Germline lookup yields CDR1 SEHNR and CDR2 FQNEAQ (reference sequence). The CDR3 loop reads CASSSRDNEQFF. The DNA of the CDR3 is TGTGCCAGCAGCTCCCGGGACAATGAGCAGTTCTTC.

This clonotype was counted many times. The rearrangement links TRBV12-3 or TRBV12-4 to TRBJ2-1; 8 bases match TRBD2. Trimming at V came to 6 bases and at J to 4 bases, leaving 8 bases not matched to a gene. CDR3 length equals 15 residues. CDR3 coding DNA: TGTGCCAGCAGCCTCCGGACTAGCAGATACAATGAGCAGTTCTTC. Its protein is CASSLRTSRYNEQFF.

This clonotype was observed many times. CDR3 bases: TGCAGCGTTGGCCTAGGTAGCGGGAATTTAGAGACCCAGTACTTC. The encoded protein is CSVGLGSGNLETQYF. The gene calls are TRBV29-1 and TRBJ2-5, with 8 bases identical to TRBD2. The CDR3 is made up of 15 amino acids. The germline CDR1 and CDR2 sequences are SQVTM and ANQGSEA. V was clipped by 4 bases and J by 4 bases; unmatched bases: 11. Looking up the rest from reference TRBV29-1 and TRBJ2-5 gives the full variable domain: SAVISQKPSRDICQRGTSLTIQCQVDSQVTMMFWYRQQPGQSLTLIATANQGSEATYESGFVIDKFPISRPNLTFSTLTVSNMSPEDSSIYLCSVGLGSGNLETQYFGPGTRLLVL.

The chain links TRBV19 to TRBJ1-1; TRBD1 is a possible D gene (6 bases). V was clipped by 10 bases and J by 1 base, with 22 bases between them. The CDR3 consists of 16 residues. Germline V gives CDR1 LNHDA, CDR2 SQIVND (reference sequence). The CDR3 protein is CATSIPPPRGNTEAFF. The DNA for the CDR3 is TGTGCCACAAGTATCCCTCCACCCAGGGGGAACACTGAAGCTTTCTTT.

This clonotype occurred many times. This rearrangement joins TRBV20-1 to TRBJ2-3; D possibly uses TRBD1 or TRBD2 (5 bases each). There are 13 residues in the CDR3. Germline CDR1 reads DFQATT; CDR2 reads SNEGSKA (reference sequence). V was shortened by 6 bases and J by 1 base, with 11 bases between the two germline ends. The CDR3 region is CSAPRGGTDTQYF. The CDR3 DNA reads as TGCAGTGCACCGAGAGGGGGCACAGATACGCAGTATTTT.

The rearrangement uses TRBV5-8 and TRBJ2-7; perhaps TRBD2 as D (5 bases). The CDR3 extends over 13 amino acids. Germline CDR1 reads SGHTS; CDR2 reads YDEGEE. With 2 bases removed from V and 6 bases from J, the gap between germline ends came to 12 bases. The CDR3 coding sequence is TGTGCCAGCAGCTTTCGGTTTGAGGGCGAGCAGTACTTC. Translation gives CASSFRFEGEQYF.